This record looks at one T cell receptor (beta chain) sequence and its context. In its sample, this clone was seen once. Its antigen remains undetermined. Base quality data are lacking; no much larger clone is found one base away. Relative to germline, V is missing 4 bases and J is missing 4 bases, with 15 bases of the junction outside any gene match. The germline V gene encodes CDR1 LGHNA and CDR2 YNFKEQ. From cysteine to phenylalanine, the CDR3 is 17 amino acids long. Just the 51-base CDR3 DNA is kept, in frame starting at base 1. This entry comes from a study of cytomegalovirus exposure and HLA in healthy donors (dated by TCRdb to about 2017). About the full investigation: According to an earlier analysis of 550 to 750 of the donors, about 170 million T cells yielded 117 million unique TCR beta sequences and 276 Gb of sequence data. An early release that covered fewer than 800 HLA-typed donors contained approximately 290 gigabases of sequencing data and some 87 million unique TCR sequences. Of the 398 genotyped donors, about 80% fell in the genetic ancestry cluster associated with self-reported Caucasian donors. The study aimed to test whether cataloging public T cell receptors could reveal signatures of past pathogen exposure. The study profiled the T cell repertoires of 500 to 800 subjects by immunosequencing and related them to cytomegalovirus serostatus. A separate validation cohort of 100 to 150 different subjects was used in addition to the approximately 700-subject first cohort. High-throughput TCR immunosequencing, statistical association of individual TCRs with disease status, and machine learning were combined to predict cytomegalovirus infection status. In a later analysis, previously published TCR beta repertoires from some 640 donors were re-analyzed and high-resolution HLA genotyping was added so that TCR occurrence patterns could be studied. Rather than using new phenotypic data, the later analysis identified candidate immune exposures from TCR beta sequences and from how often those sequences occurred across donors. An earlier analysis of 587 of the donors applied high-throughput TCR beta sequencing to assess whether each TCR beta V gene segment acted as functional or pseudogenic. Alongside the repertoire data, information on donor age, sex, ethnicity and CMV serostatus was compiled. A later genetic analysis used genome-wide SNP genotypes for 398 of the 666 donors, treating that subset as a discovery cohort. All discovery cohort repertoires had been generated on a single sequencing platform. HLA typing included class I and class II loci at four-digit resolution. Typing coverage differed by locus: A, B, C, DRB1 and DQB1 were typed in about 620-640 donors, DQA1 in roughly 510, DPA1 in some 610, and DPB1 in just under 490. Five DR-DQ haplotypes were handled as single units for association and clustering, since linkage in the cohort was strong. Across 300 to 500 genotyped donors of the cohort, an average of roughly 200,000 unique TCR beta nucleotide sequences per donor were sequenced, and roughly 18% of those sequences were non-productive. Broader findings and caveats from the paper: According to the authors, the approach could potentially be generalized to other disease states and immunological phenotypes. Because the 87-base-pair reads could not distinguish some IMGT-functional V segments, including TRBV6-2 and TRBV6-3, those segments were excluded. This cohort had only TCR beta chains sequenced, and the lack of alpha or paired-chain data limited which features could be detected. In a later analysis, some 17,000 TCR beta sequences were associated with specific HLA alleles at a false discovery rate of 0.05. For the cohort, immune exposure information was limited to CMV serostatus. A cluster of highly shared sequence variants was judged likely to represent a technical artifact of the sequencing pipeline. Sequencing depth was assumed to be roughly uniform across donors in the presence/absence analyses, though that assumption may not hold. The earlier analysis of about 600 of the donors excluded some 15 rarely observed V segments, including chromosome 9 orphons, because counts were too low. A later genetic analysis reported fewer N-insertions in productive TCRs among donors in an Asian-associated ancestry cluster than the approximately 670-donor mean. Most TCR sequences were observed very rarely across donors, whereas some public TCRs were present in many individuals. In a later analysis, HLA-associated TCR beta chains were found to be more clonally expanded and to have lower generation probabilities than equally common non-associated chains. The classifier was reported to diagnose cytomegalovirus status with high specificity and sensitivity in both the original cohort and the validation cohort. A further reported finding was that TCR beta sequences accurately predicted the HLA-A and HLA-B alleles for most subjects in the first cohort. A few of the identified cytomegalovirus-associated TCR beta chains were confirmed in vitro to be specific for cytomegalovirus antigens. An earlier analysis of approximately 600 of the donors showed that most TCR beta V segments appeared in productive rearrangements either about 87% or about 30% of the time, which broadly matched IMGT annotations. In a later genetic analysis, a missense DCLRE1C variant was associated with V-gene and J-gene trimming of TCR beta chains, and the association was replicated in an independent cohort. Several of the top co-occurrence clusters appeared to be linked to parvovirus B19, influenza, CMV and Epstein-Barr virus, according to a later analysis. Because HLA typing was missing for some donors at each locus, association tests included only the typed subset. According to a later analysis, TCR association rates differed among HLA loci, with DRB1 alleles showing the most associated TCRs and HLA-C alleles showing the fewest. Strong co-occurrence of HLA alleles, especially DR and DQ, made assigning TCR associations to individual alleles difficult. A total of roughly 160 TCR beta chains were listed by the study as associated with cytomegalovirus. Correlated functional status among segregating V segments might be attributable to linkage disequilibrium, but an unknown experimental factor could not be ruled out. According to a later analysis, most CMV-associated TCR beta chains appeared to be HLA-restricted, and the HLA associations seemed to be driven largely by CMV exposure.

The library was obtained by the immunoSEQ multiplex PCR assay. For the multiplex PCR, a mixture combining 60 forward primers for TCR Vbeta segments and 13 reverse primers for TCR Jbeta segments was used. The CDR3 region of rearranged TCR beta genes was amplified from genomic DNA by a multiplex PCR assay. The Illumina HiSeq System was used to sequence the amplified TCR beta libraries as 87-base-pair reads. Processing in the source paper ran as follows. Across the 600 to 700 repertoires, a later analysis counted 60 million to 90 million unique TCR beta chains, some 11 million of which were shared by at least two donors. Raw reads were error-corrected and collapsed into unique sequences by a nearest-neighbor algorithm in which closely related sequences were merged to remove PCR and sequencing errors. To assign V, D and J gene segments, CDR3 sequences were aligned to IMGT reference sequences. Each retained sequence needed at least a six-nucleotide match to both a V gene segment and a J gene segment. A rearrangement counted as productive if the CDR3 had no stop codons and remained in frame with V and J, and every other rearrangement counted as non-productive. Following IMGT convention, CDR3 was defined as the stretch from the second conserved V-encoded cysteine to the conserved J-encoded phenylalanine. Sequences without an unambiguous match to a single V gene segment were excluded from the earlier analysis of 450 to 650 of the donors. In an earlier analysis of approximately 560 of the donors, a V segment was called functional when productive rearrangements were above 56.7%, and segregating when the standard deviation between donors exceeded 5%. A statistical classification framework was developed to diagnose cytomegalovirus status using the catalog of TCR beta chain sequences. A later analysis assigned V and J genes by comparing TCR nucleotide sequences with IMGT/GENE-DB human TR gene sequences. The TCRdist pipeline was used in a later analysis to assign CDR3 sequences and most-parsimonious VDJ recombination scenarios. In a later analysis, each TCR beta chain was defined by its CDR3 amino acid sequence together with its V-gene family, and reads lacking a unique V-gene family were excluded. To address suspected cross-contamination and a sequencing artifact, a later analysis removed roughly 640 highly shared, low-generation-probability nucleotide sequences. For each public chain, a later analysis derived a clonal expansion index from normalized ranks of inferred template counts within each repertoire. In a later analysis, generation probabilities were computed with a VDJ recombination model fitted to out-of-frame rearrangements, and the resulting probabilities were checked against IGoR. In a later analysis, hypergeometric tests were used to score TCR-TCR, TCR-HLA and TCR-CMV co-occurrence, with a repertoire-size bias correction applied to TCR pairs. A later analysis estimated false discovery rates by permuting HLA or CMV assignments 20 times. In a later analysis, co-occurring TCRs were grouped using DBSCAN, with TCRdist sequence similarity added in when clustering inside HLA-allele-positive subsets. Repertoires with fewer than 30,000 or more than 120,000 public chains were left out of co-occurrence clustering, as were several repertoires with anomalous nucleotide sharing. Here the immuneACCESS table is served through TCRdb, limited to in-frame sequences with V and J called. Missing clones are a known gap in these copies; in checked studies unresolved V genes cover under half, and the rest lacks a known reason. V and J calls and clone size are as listed in that table; D and trimming were resolved from the DNA. Within this sample are fewer than 200,000 clones, with less than 80% of them counted one time only. The ten largest account for 0.7% to 0.8% of the sample.

The cohort was made up of under 800 healthy bone marrow donors. At the time of sampling, all cohort members were nominally healthy, though unrecorded immune exposures were likely present. The donor tested CMV seronegative and was one of the 352 seronegative cohort members. Each donor provided a peripheral blood sample, and peripheral blood mononuclear cells were used for TCR beta sequencing. Genomic DNA extraction from the blood cell samples was performed with the Qiagen DNeasy Blood Extraction Kit. The sequenced sample was PBMCs. This sequence originates from a female donor in good health and CMV-seronegative. The chain employs TRBV4-2 and TRBJ2-7, with TRBD2 matching 8 junction bases. The encoded CDR3 is CASSPKSPGRGVYEQYF. The sequenced DNA is TGTGCCAGCAGCCCTAAATCACCGGGGCGGGGGGTTTACGAGCAGTACTTC.